The 4 T cell receptor beta chains listed next were all sequenced from one sample in a study of blood T cell repertoires in COVID-19. Only in-frame clones appear in the TCRdb table, and some are missing; sequencing was by immunoSEQ multiplex PCR. The sample yields approximately 120,000 clones, roughly four fifths seen once. The sequencing input was PBMCs or T cells enriched from blood (not recorded which). The receptor set was obtained from a man under 40 who had recovered from COVID-19.

This clone came up once. This sequence joins TRBV2 and TRBJ1-1, with D possibly being TRBD1 (5 bases). Trimming took off 4 bases at V and 0 bases at J, with 18 bases between the two ends. CDR3 length: 17 amino acids. Per germline, CDR1 SNHLY and CDR2 FYNNEI. For the CDR3, the DNA is TGTGCCAGCAGTGTGTTTTACGGGGGGGGAATGAACACTGAAGCTTTCTTT. This encodes CASSVFYGGGMNTEAFF.

The V and J genes are TRBV5-1 and TRBJ1-1; D gene unclear. This CDR3 is 14 amino acids long. Trimming pared 0 bases from V and 1 base from J, leaving 7 bases between. Germline lookup yields CDR1 SGHRS and CDR2 YFSETQ. CDR3 coding DNA: TGCGCCAGCAGCTTGGGACACCAGAACACTGAAGCTTTCTTT. Translation: CASSLGHQNTEAFF.

This clone was found once. V gene TRBV15 combines with J gene TRBJ1-1; possibly TRBD1 for D (6 bases). Germline V lookup: CDR1 LNHNV, CDR2 YYDKDF (reference sequence). V lost 0 bases and J lost 7, with 15 bases in between. The CDR3 contains 15 residues. CDR3 sequence: CATSRDANTGLEAFF. The CDR3 region has the DNA TGTGCCACCAGCAGAGATGCCAACACAGGGCTTGAAGCTTTCTTT.

The chain combines TRBV29-1 with TRBJ1-2; TRBD1 matches 8 bases. The germline CDR1 and CDR2 sequences are SQVTM and ANQGSEA. This CDR3 has 14 amino acids. Trimming took 0 bases from V and 5 from J; bases not matched to a gene: 5. The CDR3 nucleotides read TGCAGCGTTGAAGATTACCGGACAGGGTATGGCTACACCTTC. Protein: CSVEDYRTGYGYTF.